The rows below give T cell receptor beta chains drawn from one sample of a study of blood T cell repertoires in COVID-19. The assay was immunoSEQ multiplex PCR, and TCRdb's table has in-frame clones only and misses some. The sample has tens of thousands of clones, 75% to 85% seen once. Sequenced: peripheral blood. Source of these receptors: an older woman with acute or convalescent COVID-19. Each CDR3 is given with its conserved first and last residue. The D gene is left open where the match is weak. Expanded clones get a size class; other rows say once, few or many, or leave the size out.

>TRBV27|NA|TRBJ2-3|NA
TGTGCCAGCAGTTCCCGAGGAGGGGGGGTAGACACAGATACGCAGTATTTT
CASSSRGGGVDTDTQYF
>TRBV5-4|NA|TRBJ1-4|NA
TGTGCCAGCGGATCGCCGGAGGGAGAAAAACTGTTTTTT
CASGSPEGEKLFF
>TRBV29-1|NA|TRBJ1-3|NA
TGCAGCGGCAGGGTCAGCTCTGGAAACACCATATATTTT
CSGRVSSGNTIYF
>TRBV4-1|NA|TRBJ1-4|NA
TGCGCCAGCAGCGAAAATAGCTTTCCCGATGAAAAACTGTTTTTT
CASSENSFPDEKLFF
>TRBV19|NA|TRBJ2-7|NA
TGTGCCAGTAGTCCCTACCCGCGGGGAGACTACGAGCAGTACTTC
CASSPYPRGDYEQYF
>TRBV2|NA|TRBJ2-3|NA
TGTGCCAGAACCGACAGAACAGATACGCAGTATTTT
CARTDRTDTQYF
>TRBV3-1/TRBV3-2|NA|TRBJ2-1|TRBD2
TGTGCCAGCAGCCTTAGCGGGGGGAACAATGAGCAGTTCTTC
CASSLSGGNNEQFF
>TRBV3-1/TRBV3-2|NA|TRBJ1-6|TRBD1
TGTGCCAGCAGCCGGCCGCGGGAACAGGGGATCAGTTCACCCCTCCACTTT
CASSRPREQGISSPLHF
>TRBV3-1/TRBV3-2|NA|TRBJ1-2|NA
TGTGCCAGCAGCCAAGATGGGCAGTTAAACTATGGCTACACCTTC
CASSQDGQLNYGYTF
>TRBV4-1|once|TRBJ1-3|NA
TGCGCCAGCAGCCAGTCCCAAACAGGGGGAAACACCATATATTTT
CASSQSQTGGNTIYF
>TRBV11-2|NA|TRBJ1-6|NA
TGTGCCAGCAGCTTAGGGCAGGGAGGGGTGTATAATTCACCCCTCCACTTT
CASSLGQGGVYNSPLHF
>TRBV10-3|NA|TRBJ1-1|NA
TGTGCCTCCGGGGACACTGAAGCTTTCTTT
CASGDTEAFF
>TRBV9|NA|TRBJ2-5|NA
TGTGCCAGCAGCGTAGGCGGGACAGCTCAAGAGACCCAGTACTTC
CASSVGGTAQETQYF
>TRBV28|NA|TRBJ1-2|TRBD1
TGTGCCAGCAGCCGCCCGGGACAGGGGGTCTATGGCTACACCTTC
CASSRPGQGVYGYTF
>TRBV3-1/TRBV3-2|NA|TRBJ1-5|NA
TGTGCCAGCAGCTCTAATCGGGGAGCATCTCAGCCCCAGCATTTT
CASSSNRGASQPQHF
>TRBV14|few|TRBJ1-3|TRBD1
TGTGCCAGCAGCGTGGGACAGGGTGGTGGAAACACCATATATTTT
CASSVGQGGGNTIYF
>TRBV5-4|medium-sized|TRBJ1-2|TRBD1
TGTGCCAGCACTCCAGGGGGCTATGGCTACACCTTC
CASTPGGYGYTF
>TRBV4-1|NA|TRBJ2-7|NA
TGCGCCAGCAGCCAAGGAAATTGGAGGGACGAGCAGTACTTC
CASSQGNWRDEQYF
>TRBV27|NA|TRBJ1-4|NA
TGTGCCAGCAGTTTATATGGGAGAATGGATGAAAAACCGTTTTTT
CASSLYGRMDEKPFF
>TRBV19|NA|TRBJ2-3|NA
TGTGCCAGTAGTATAGAGGGGGGGCCAGGGACGCAGTATTTT
CASSIEGGPGTQYF
>TRBV24-1|NA|TRBJ1-2|NA
TGTGCCACCAGTGATTTGTCCGCTAACTATGGCTACACCTTC
CATSDLSANYGYTF
>TRBV7-6|NA|TRBJ2-3|TRBD1
TGTGCCAGCAGCTCACAGGGGGGTCAAGGTACGCAGTATTTT
CASSSQGGQGTQYF
>TRBV5-1|NA|TRBJ2-5|NA
TGCGCCAGCAGCTTTGAGGGTCCAACCCAGTACTTC
CASSFEGPTQYF
>TRBV10-3|NA|TRBJ2-5|NA
TGTGCCATCGGGGGACTCGAAGAGACCCAGTACTTC
CAIGGLEETQYF
>TRBV18|NA|TRBJ2-2|TRBD1
TGTGCCAGCTCATCTTTACAGGGGACCGGGGAGCTGTTTTTT
CASSSLQGTGELFF
>TRBV19|NA|TRBJ2-1|TRBD1
TGTGCCAGTAGACAAGGGACAGGGGGCGGCAATGAGCAGTTCTTC
CASRQGTGGGNEQFF